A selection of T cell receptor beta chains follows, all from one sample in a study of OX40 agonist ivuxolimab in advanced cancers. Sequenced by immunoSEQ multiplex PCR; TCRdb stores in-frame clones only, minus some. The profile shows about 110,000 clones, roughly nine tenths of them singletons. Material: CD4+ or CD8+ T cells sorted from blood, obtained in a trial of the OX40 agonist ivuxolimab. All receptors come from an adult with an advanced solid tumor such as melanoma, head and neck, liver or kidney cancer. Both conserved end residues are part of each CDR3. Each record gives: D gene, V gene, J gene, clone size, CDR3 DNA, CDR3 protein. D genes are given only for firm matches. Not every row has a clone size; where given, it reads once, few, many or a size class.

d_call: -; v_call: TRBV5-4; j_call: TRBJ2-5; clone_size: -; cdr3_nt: TGTGCCAGCAGCGGACCGCAGGGCCGGGAAGAGACCCAGTACTTC; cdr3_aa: CASSGPQGREETQYF
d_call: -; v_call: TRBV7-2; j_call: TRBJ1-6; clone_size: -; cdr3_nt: TGTGCCAGCAGCTTAGTGCCAAATTCACCCCTCCACTTT; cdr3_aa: CASSLVPNSPLHF
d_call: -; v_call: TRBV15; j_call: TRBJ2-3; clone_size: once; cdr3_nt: TGTGCCACCAGCAGTCCCAGAGGCAAGGGCAGGAATACGCAGTATTTT; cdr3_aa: CATSSPRGKGRNTQYF
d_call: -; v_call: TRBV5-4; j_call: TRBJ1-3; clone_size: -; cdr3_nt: TGTGCCAGCAGCTTGGATCAGACAGCCAACTCTGGAAACACCATATATTTT; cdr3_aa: CASSLDQTANSGNTIYF
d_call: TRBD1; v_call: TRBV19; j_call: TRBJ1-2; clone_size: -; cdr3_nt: TGTGCCAGTAGTATCACAGGGGGACGGCAATATGGCTACACCTTC; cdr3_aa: CASSITGGRQYGYTF
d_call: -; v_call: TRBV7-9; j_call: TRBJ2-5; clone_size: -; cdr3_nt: TGTGCCAGCAGCTTAGACGTACAAGAGACCCAGTACTTC; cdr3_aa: CASSLDVQETQYF
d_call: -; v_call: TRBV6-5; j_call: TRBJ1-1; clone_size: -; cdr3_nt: TGTGCCAGCAGTTATGGGCAGTTGAACACTGAAGCTTTCTTT; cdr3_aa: CASSYGQLNTEAFF
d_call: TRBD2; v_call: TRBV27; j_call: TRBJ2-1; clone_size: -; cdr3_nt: TGTGCCAGCAGTTTATTACTAGCGAATTACAATGAGCAGTTCTTC; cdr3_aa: CASSLLLANYNEQFF
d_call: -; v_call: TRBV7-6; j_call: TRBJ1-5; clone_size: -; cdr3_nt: TGTGCCAGCAGCTTAGACGGCAATCAGCCCCAGCATTTT; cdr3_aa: CASSLDGNQPQHF
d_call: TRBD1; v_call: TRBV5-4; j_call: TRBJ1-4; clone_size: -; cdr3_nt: TGTGCCAGCAGCTTAACAGGGGGCACTAATGAAAAACTGTTTTTT; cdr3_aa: CASSLTGGTNEKLFF
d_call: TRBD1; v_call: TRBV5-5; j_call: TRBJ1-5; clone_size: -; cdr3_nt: TGTGCCAGCAGCCCCGAGGGTCGGACAGGGTCCCAGCATTTT; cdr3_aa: CASSPEGRTGSQHF
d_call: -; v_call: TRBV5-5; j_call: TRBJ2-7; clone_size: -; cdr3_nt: TGTGCCAGCAGCCTCACAGGCCTCCCCTACGAGCAGTACTTC; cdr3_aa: CASSLTGLPYEQYF
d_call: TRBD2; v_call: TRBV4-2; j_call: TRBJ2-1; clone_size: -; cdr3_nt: TGTGCCAGCAGCCAAGTTCTAATAGCGGGGGGGGAATACAATGAGCAGTTCTTC; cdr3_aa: CASSQVLIAGGEYNEQFF
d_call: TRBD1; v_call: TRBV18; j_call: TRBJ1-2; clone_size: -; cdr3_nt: TGTGCCAGCTCACCTGGTGGGACAGGGGGTTATGGCTACACCTTC; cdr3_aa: CASSPGGTGGYGYTF
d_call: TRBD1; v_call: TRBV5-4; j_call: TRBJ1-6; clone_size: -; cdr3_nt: TGTGCCAGCAGCACAACGGGACAGGGGGCTTCTATTTCACCCCTCCACTTT; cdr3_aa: CASSTTGQGASISPLHF
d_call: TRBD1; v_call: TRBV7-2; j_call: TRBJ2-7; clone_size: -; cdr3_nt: TGTGCCAGCAGCTTAGGTTGGTCGACAGGGCCCTACGAGCAGTACTTC; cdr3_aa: CASSLGWSTGPYEQYF
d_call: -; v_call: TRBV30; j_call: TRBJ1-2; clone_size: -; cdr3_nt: TGTGCCTGGACTGGGATGAGAGTAAGTGGTGGCTACACCTTC; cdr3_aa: CAWTGMRVSGGYTF
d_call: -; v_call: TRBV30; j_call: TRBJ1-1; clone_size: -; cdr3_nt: TGTGCCTGGAGTGTACCCCCAGGTCAGAACACTGAAGCTTTCTTT; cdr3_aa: CAWSVPPGQNTEAFF
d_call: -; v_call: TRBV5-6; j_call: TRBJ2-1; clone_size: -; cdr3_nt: TGTGCCAGCAGCTCCCGGGGGCTCCCCAAGGCTAATGAGCAGTTCTTC; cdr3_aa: CASSSRGLPKANEQFF
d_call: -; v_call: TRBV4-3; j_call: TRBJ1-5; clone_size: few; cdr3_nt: TGCGCCAGCAGCCAAGAACAGAGCAATCAGCCCCAGCATTTT; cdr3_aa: CASSQEQSNQPQHF
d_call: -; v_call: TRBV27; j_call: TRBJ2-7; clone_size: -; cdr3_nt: TGTGCCAGCAGTTTAGGATCAGCCGTCTCCTACGAGCAGTACTTC; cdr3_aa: CASSLGSAVSYEQYF
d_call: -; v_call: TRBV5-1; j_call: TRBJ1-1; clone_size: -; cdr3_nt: TGCGCCAGCAGCCCCCTCGGGGAGTACACTGAAGCTTTCTTT; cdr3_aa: CASSPLGEYTEAFF
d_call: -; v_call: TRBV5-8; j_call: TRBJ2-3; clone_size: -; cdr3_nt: TGTGCCAGCAGCCCATACGGCCGTAGTAGCACAGATACGCAGTATTTT; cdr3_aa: CASSPYGRSSTDTQYF
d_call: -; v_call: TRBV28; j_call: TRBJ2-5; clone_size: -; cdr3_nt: TGTGCCAGCAAGGCGGAAGAGACCCAGTACTTC; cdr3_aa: CASKAEETQYF
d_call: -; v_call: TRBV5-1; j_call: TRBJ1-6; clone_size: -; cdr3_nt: TGCGCCAGCAGTCCGACGAGCTCCTATAATTCACCCCTCCACTTT; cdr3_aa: CASSPTSSYNSPLHF
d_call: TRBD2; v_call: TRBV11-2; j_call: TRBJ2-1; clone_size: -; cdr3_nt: TGTGCCAGCAACAAACGTCGCGCGGGAGTTGATGATGAGCAGTTCTTC; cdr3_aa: CASNKRRAGVDDEQFF
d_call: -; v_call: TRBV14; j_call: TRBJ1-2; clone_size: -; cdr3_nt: TGTGCCAGCAGCCAAGATACACACAATGCCTATGGCTACACCTTC; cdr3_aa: CASSQDTHNAYGYTF
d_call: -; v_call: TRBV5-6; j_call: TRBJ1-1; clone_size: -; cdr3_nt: TGTGCCAGCAGCTTATTGAACACTGAAGCTTTCTTT; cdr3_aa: CASSLLNTEAFF
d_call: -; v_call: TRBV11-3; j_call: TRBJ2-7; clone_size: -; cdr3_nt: TGTGCCAGCAGCTTGTCAGGGCTTGACGAGCAGTACTTC; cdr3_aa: CASSLSGLDEQYF
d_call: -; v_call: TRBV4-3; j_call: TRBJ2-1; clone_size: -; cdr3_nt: TGCGCCAGCAGCCAAGACAGGACTAACAATGAGCAGTTCTTC; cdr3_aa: CASSQDRTNNEQFF
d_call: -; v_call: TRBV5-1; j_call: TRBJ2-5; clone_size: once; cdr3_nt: TGCGCCAGCAGCGTGACTTCCTTGGAGACCCAGTACTTC; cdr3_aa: CASSVTSLETQYF
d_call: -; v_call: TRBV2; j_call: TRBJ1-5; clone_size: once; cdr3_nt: TGTGCCAGCAGTGAGGGGACAAGTAATCAGCCCCAGCATTTT; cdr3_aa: CASSEGTSNQPQHF
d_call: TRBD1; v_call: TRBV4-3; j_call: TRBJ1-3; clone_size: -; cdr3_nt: TGCGCCAGCAGCCTCGACAGGGTAGCTGGAAACACCATATATTTT; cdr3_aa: CASSLDRVAGNTIYF
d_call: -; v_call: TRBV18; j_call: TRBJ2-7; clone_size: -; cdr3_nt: TGTGCCAGCTCACCAAGTAGGAGAGAGATCTACGAGCAGTACTTC; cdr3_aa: CASSPSRREIYEQYF
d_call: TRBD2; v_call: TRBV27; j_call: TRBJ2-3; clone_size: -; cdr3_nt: TGTGCCAGCAATAAGAATAGCGGGATCACAGATACGCAGTATTTT; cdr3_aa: CASNKNSGITDTQYF
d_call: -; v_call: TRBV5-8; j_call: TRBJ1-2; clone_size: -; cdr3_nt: TGTGCCAGCAGTTTCACGGGACTTGGCTACACCTTC; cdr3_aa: CASSFTGLGYTF
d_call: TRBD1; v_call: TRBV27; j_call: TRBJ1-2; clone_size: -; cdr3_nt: TGTGCCAGGAAATTTACCCTTTTCAACAACAGGGGGCAGGGGTATGGCTACACCTTC; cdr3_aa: CARKFTLFNNRGQGYGYTF
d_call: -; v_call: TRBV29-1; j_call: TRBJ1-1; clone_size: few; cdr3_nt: TGCAGCGTTGACACCGGGAACACTGAAGCTTTCTTT; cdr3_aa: CSVDTGNTEAFF
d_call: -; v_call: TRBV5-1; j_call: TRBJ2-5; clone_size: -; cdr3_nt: TGCGCCAGCAGCCAGGACTTTGGGACTGTGGGAGAGACCCAGTACTTC; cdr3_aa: CASSQDFGTVGETQYF
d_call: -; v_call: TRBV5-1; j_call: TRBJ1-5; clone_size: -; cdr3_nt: TGCGCCAGCAGCTTGGGCAAAAATCAGCCCCAGCATTTT; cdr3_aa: CASSLGKNQPQHF
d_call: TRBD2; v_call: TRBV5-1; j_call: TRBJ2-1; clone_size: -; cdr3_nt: TGCGCCAGCAGCCGCGCTAGCGGGGATTACAATGAGCAGTTCTTC; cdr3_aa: CASSRASGDYNEQFF